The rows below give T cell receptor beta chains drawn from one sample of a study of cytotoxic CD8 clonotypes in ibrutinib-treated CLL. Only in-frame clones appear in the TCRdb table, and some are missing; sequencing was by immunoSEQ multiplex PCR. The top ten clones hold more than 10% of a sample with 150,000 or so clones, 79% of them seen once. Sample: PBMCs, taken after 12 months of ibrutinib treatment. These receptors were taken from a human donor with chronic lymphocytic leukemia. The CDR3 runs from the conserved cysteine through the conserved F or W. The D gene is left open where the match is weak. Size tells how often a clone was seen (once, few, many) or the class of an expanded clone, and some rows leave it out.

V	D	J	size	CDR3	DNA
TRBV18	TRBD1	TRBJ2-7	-	CASSLTGTGGYEQYF	TGTGCCAGCTCACTAACCGGGACAGGGGGTTACGAGCAGTACTTC
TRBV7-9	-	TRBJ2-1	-	CASSPLHPPYYNEQFF	TGTGCCAGCAGCCCACTACACCCACCGTACTACAATGAGCAGTTCTTC
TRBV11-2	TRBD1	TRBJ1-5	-	CASSSGTGTQPQHF	TGTGCCAGCAGCTCCGGGACAGGGACCCAGCCCCAGCATTTT
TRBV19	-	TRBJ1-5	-	CASNGDRNQPQHF	TGTGCCAGTAACGGGGACCGCAATCAGCCCCAGCATTTT
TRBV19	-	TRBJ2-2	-	CASSIRGNTGELFF	TGTGCCAGTAGTATTCGGGGGAACACCGGGGAGCTGTTTTTT
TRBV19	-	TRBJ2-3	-	CASSIRRAEGTDTQYF	TGTGCCAGTAGTATTCGGAGGGCGGAAGGCACAGATACGCAGTATTTT
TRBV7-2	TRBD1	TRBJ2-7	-	CASSADGQGLRQYF	TGTGCCAGCAGCGCCGATGGACAGGGTCTGAGGCAGTACTTC
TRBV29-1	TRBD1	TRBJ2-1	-	CSARDSTYNEQFF	TGCAGCGCCAGGGACAGTACCTACAATGAGCAGTTCTTC
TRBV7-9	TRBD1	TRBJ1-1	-	CASSPGTDSLEAFF	TGTGCCAGCAGCCCAGGGACAGACTCTCTTGAAGCTTTCTTT
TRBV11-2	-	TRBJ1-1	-	CASSLMSAAFF	TGTGCCAGCAGCTTGATGAGCGCAGCTTTCTTT
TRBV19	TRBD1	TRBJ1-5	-	CASSRGQGSYQPQHF	TGTGCCAGTAGCCGGGGACAGGGGAGTTATCAGCCCCAGCATTTT
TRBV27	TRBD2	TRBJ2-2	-	CASSLLAANTGELFF	TGTGCCAGCAGCCTACTAGCGGCGAACACCGGGGAGCTGTTTTTT
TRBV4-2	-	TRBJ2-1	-	CASSQVSGSSYNEQFF	TGTGCCAGCAGCCAAGTCAGCGGCAGCTCCTACAATGAGCAGTTCTTC
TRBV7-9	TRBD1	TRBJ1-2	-	CASSLAGTGGASGYTF	TGTGCCAGCAGCTTAGCCGGGACAGGGGGCGCCTCCGGCTACACCTTC
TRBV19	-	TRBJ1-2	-	CASSPWGQGIGYTF	TGTGCCAGTAGTCCCTGGGGGCAGGGGATTGGCTACACCTTC
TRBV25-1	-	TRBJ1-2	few	CASRAGFGYTF	TGTGCCAGCAGGGCAGGGTTTGGCTACACCTTC
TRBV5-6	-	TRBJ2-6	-	CASSLDEGLLGANVLTF	TGTGCCAGCAGCTTGGATGAAGGGTTGCTCGGGGCCAACGTCCTGACTTTC
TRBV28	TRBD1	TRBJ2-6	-	CASSLYTGGLFSGANVLTF	TGTGCCAGCAGTTTATACACAGGGGGACTCTTCTCTGGGGCCAACGTCCTGACTTTC
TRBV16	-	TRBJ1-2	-	CASSQGTGRGYGYTF	TGTGCCAGCAGCCAAGGGACCGGGAGGGGCTATGGCTACACCTTC
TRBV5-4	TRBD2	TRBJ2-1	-	CASNRPSGSYNEQFF	TGTGCCAGCAACCGTCCTAGCGGATCCTACAATGAGCAGTTCTTC
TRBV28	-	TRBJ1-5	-	CASRTHSGPQKPQHF	TGTGCCAGCAGAACCCACTCCGGGCCCCAAAAACCCCAGCATTTT
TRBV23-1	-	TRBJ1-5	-	CASSQSKVKRDQPQHF	TGCGCCAGCAGTCAATCGAAGGTGAAGCGAGATCAGCCCCAGCATTTT